The clone carrying this T cell receptor (beta chain) was counted only a few times. Antigen unknown. The data are from a study of identical twins. Study conclusions and caveats: For monozygotic twins, models underestimated out-of-frame TCR alpha sharing. Low generation probability was overrepresented in out-of-frame alpha sequences shared by twins.

A universal primer site was incorporated via template switching, and the cDNA contained unique molecular identifiers. TCRdb re-called the 5' RACE reads through MiXCR, storing one row per CDR3 protein. The repertoire has around 1.7 million distinct CDR3 sequences, under 35% of them found once; the top ten carry 0.25% to 0.3%. Sequenced sample: cord blood. The receptor was derived from a newborn girl in good health.

The CDR3 loop is CASSQGGDYPSLAKNIQYF. CDR3 DNA sequence: TGTGCCAGCAGCCAAGGGGGGGACTACCCATCTCTAGCCAAAAACATTCAGTACTTC. The chain couples TRBV4-2 to TRBJ2-4; TRBD2 aligns across 7 bases. Germline lookup yields CDR1 LGHNA and CDR2 YNFKEQ. Losses at the gene ends were 1 base for V and 0 bases for J; bases not matched to a gene: 12. The CDR3 loop spans 19 amino acids.